The 27 T cell receptor beta chains in this list originate from one sample, sequenced in a study of T cells in Graves' hyperthyroidism and ophthalmopathy. RNA transcripts provided the source from which TCR beta CDR3 regions were amplified. The TCR CDR3 first-round RT-PCR relied on the HTBI primer set. MiXCR, applied by TCRdb to the multiplex PCR reads, yields one record per CDR3 protein. The sample yields 250,000 or so distinct CDR3 sequences, approximately 14% seen once. Sequenced input: blood. These receptors all come from a woman aged 45-60 years with Graves' hyperthyroidism that later progressed to Graves' ophthalmopathy.

In this sample, this clonotype turned up many times. As DNA, the CDR3 is TGTGCCAGCAGTAAGACAGCCCCCCTTTTGGATGGCTACACCTTC. Amino acids: CASSKTAPLLDGYTF. This rearrangement joins TRBV27 to TRBJ1-2, with D maybe TRBD1 (5 bases). Trimming stripped 5 bases from V and 6 bases from J, with 19 bases between. The CDR3 is made up of 15 amino acids. The V gene's germline CDR1 is MNHEY and CDR2 SMNVEV (reference sequence).

This clonotype came up a few times. The chain couples TRBV20-1 to TRBJ2-3; no clear D. V lost 2 bases, J lost 6 bases, and 6 bases lay in between. The CDR3 sequence is 11 residues long. CDR1 and CDR2 (germline): DFQATT, SNEGSKA (reference sequence). The CDR3 spells CSARIRDTQYF. In nucleotides, the CDR3 is TGCAGTGCTAGAATAAGGGATACGCAGTATTTT.

This clonotype was seen ten or more times. This rearrangement joins TRBV20-1 to TRBJ2-3; no firm D call. The V gene's germline CDR1 is DFQATT and CDR2 SNEGSKA (reference sequence). The CDR3 loop spans 14 amino acids. Trimming stripped 3 bases from V and 0 bases from J, with 10 bases between. CDR3 sequence: CSASTPDSTDTQYF. In nucleotides, the CDR3 is TGCAGTGCTAGCACCCCGGACAGCACAGATACGCAGTATTTT.

Many counts were recorded for this clonotype. The chain joins TRBV6-2 or TRBV6-3 to TRBJ2-7, with D perhaps matching TRBD1 (5 bases). The CDR3 sequence is 16 residues long. Looked up from germline, CDR1 is MNHEY and CDR2 is SVGEGT. V lost 5 bases and J lost 1, with 18 bases in between. The CDR3 nucleotides are TGTGCCAGCAGTCCGCTAGGGGCTACCTTATCCTACGAGCAGTACTTC. It encodes CASSPLGATLSYEQYF.

This clonotype was observed once. The V gene is TRBV11-2, the J gene TRBJ1-1; D might be TRBD1 (6 bases). V shed 5 bases and J shed 5 bases, with 15 bases lying between them. Germline V lookup: CDR1 SGHAT, CDR2 FQNNGV. The CDR3 has 14 residues. The CDR3 spells CASSALTGWTEAFF. The DNA of the CDR3 is TGTGCCAGCAGCGCGCTGACAGGTTGGACTGAAGCTTTCTTT.

This clonotype was recorded a few times. The V gene is TRBV19, the J gene TRBJ1-1; 11 nucleotides align to TRBD1. The J segment lost 8 bases and the V segment lost 5 bases, leaving 10 bases of the junction unmatched. Germline V gene lookup returns CDR1 LNHDA and CDR2 SQIVND (reference sequence). This CDR3 spans 15 amino acids. The CDR3 sequence is CASSPRGTGGTEAFF. CDR3 nucleotide sequence: TGTGCCAGTAGTCCCAGAGGGACAGGGGGGACCGAAGCTTTCTTT.

A single count supports this clonotype. This chain links TRBV20-1 with TRBJ1-2; tentative D call: TRBD1 (6 bases). V lost 6 bases, J lost 4 bases, and 15 bases lay in between. The length of the CDR3 is 13 residues. The germline CDR1 and CDR2 sequences are DFQATT and SNEGSKA (reference sequence). The CDR3 region has the DNA TGCAGTGCGGACGGGGGCGGGAGCTATGGCTACACCTTC. This sequence encodes CSADGGGSYGYTF.

V gene TRBV9 combines with J gene TRBJ2-4; D may correspond to TRBD1 or TRBD2 (5 bases each). Germline assignment: CDR1 SGDLS and CDR2 YYNGEE. V was clipped by 0 bases and J by 5 bases, with 24 bases between them. This CDR3 contains 19 residues. The CDR3 DNA reads TGTGCCAGCAGCGTAGAATCTTATTGGTCGCCAGTGGGGGAAAACATTCAGTACTTC. Protein: CASSVESYWSPVGENIQYF.

This clonotype has a count of ten or more. The J gene is TRBJ2-5, the V gene TRBV18; 8 nucleotides match TRBD2. Germline V lookup: CDR1 KGHSH, CDR2 LQKENI. The CDR3 loop spans 17 amino acids. The V segment lost 0 bases and the J segment 2 bases; nucleotides outside the gene matches: 8. This CDR3 reads CASSPPRRLAIQETQYF. CDR3 bases: TGTGCCAGCTCACCACCGAGGAGACTAGCGATACAAGAGACCCAGTACTTC.

This clonotype was observed many times. V usage is TRBV28 and J usage is TRBJ2-6; 7 positions agree with TRBD1. The CDR3 is made up of 15 amino acids. V dropped 3 bases and J dropped 2; count of bases not matched to a gene: 1. The germline V gene has CDR1 MDHEN and CDR2 SYDVKM. This CDR3 is CASSLGTAGANVLTF. DNA for the CDR3: TGTGCCAGCAGTTTGGGGACAGCTGGGGCCAACGTCCTGACTTTC. Full variable domain (rest looked up from reference TRBV28 and TRBJ2-6): DVKVTQSSRYLVKRTGEKVFLECVQDMDHENMFWYRQDPGLGLRLIYFSYDVKMKEKGDIPEGYSVSREKKERFSLILESASTNQTSMYLCASSLGTAGANVLTFGAGSRLTVL.

This clonotype was seen many times. This rearrangement joins TRBV28 to TRBJ2-3; 7 positions match TRBD1. Germline values: CDR1 MDHEN, CDR2 SYDVKM. J lost 3 bases, V lost 6 bases, and 0 bases had no gene match. The CDR3 has 12 residues. The CDR3 sequence is CASRQGTDTQYF. The CDR3 region has the DNA TGTGCCAGCAGACAGGGGACAGATACGCAGTATTTT.

This clonotype was recorded many times. The genes are TRBV2 and TRBJ2-7, with a tentative D call TRBD1 (6 bases). Trimming removed 6 bases at V and 6 bases at J, with 18 bases between. The CDR3 consists of 14 residues. Germline values: CDR1 SNHLY, CDR2 FYNNEI. In nucleotides, the CDR3 is TGTGCCAGCAGGAAAGACGGTCGAGGGGGCGAGCAGTACTTC. Amino acids: CASRKDGRGGEQYF.

In this sample, this clonotype turned up a few times. The chain employs TRBV20-1 and TRBJ2-5; D remains ambiguous. The CDR3 loop spans 13 amino acids. The V end lost 3 bases, the J end lost 5 bases, and 13 bases lay between the germline ends. Germline CDR1 and CDR2: DFQATT and SNEGSKA (reference sequence). This chain's CDR3 is CSARDVPRETQYF. CDR3 sequence (DNA): TGCAGTGCTAGGGATGTCCCCAGGGAGACCCAGTACTTC.

The chain joins TRBV11-2 to TRBJ2-7; D is perhaps TRBD1 (6 bases). The V gene lost 4 bases and the J gene lost 4 bases, with 17 bases spanning the gap. CDR1 and CDR2 from the germline V gene are SGHAT and FQNNGV. The CDR3 is 15 residues long. Here the CDR3 DNA reads TGTGCCAGCAGCTCCCTGGGCAGGGGAAGTTACGAGCAGTACTTC. Encoded protein: CASSSLGRGSYEQYF.

There are many counts of this clonotype. The genes are TRBV20-1 and TRBJ2-7, with D tentatively TRBD2 (5 bases). V lost 5 bases, J lost 0 bases, and 14 bases lay in between. CDR3 size: 14 residues. Germline V gene lookup returns CDR1 DFQATT and CDR2 SNEGSKA (reference sequence). CDR3 DNA sequence: TGCAGTGCTGGTAGCGAGTTGAGCTCCTACGAGCAGTACTTC. Protein product: CSAGSELSSYEQYF.

The genes are TRBV20-1 and TRBJ2-1, with 8 bases identical to TRBD2. CDR1 and CDR2 from the germline V gene are DFQATT and SNEGSKA (reference sequence). Trimming cost V 1 base and J 5 bases; bases outside gene matches: 13. The CDR3 length is 17 residues. The CDR3 sequence is CSARGRGSGSFNNEQFF. The DNA of the CDR3 is TGCAGTGCTAGAGGGAGGGGGAGCGGGAGTTTCAACAATGAGCAGTTCTTC.

This clonotype was seen repeatedly, ten times or more. This rearrangement joins TRBV3-1 to TRBJ1-2; perhaps TRBD1 as D (5 bases). V lost 0 bases and J 8 bases, leaving 13 bases between the germline ends. The CDR3 contains 14 residues. CDR1 LGHDT and CDR2 YNNKEL come from the germline V gene (reference sequence). The DNA for the CDR3 is TGTGCCAGCAGCCAAGAATTCTCCAGGGACGGCTACACCTTC. Protein: CASSQEFSRDGYTF.

This clonotype appeared many times. J is TRBJ2-1 and V is TRBV9, with unresolved D. The CDR3 length is 16 residues. The V end was cut by 4 bases, the J end by 0 bases, with 14 bases between. CDR1 and CDR2 from the germline V gene are SGDLS and YYNGEE. CDR3 nucleotide sequence: TGTGCCAGCAGCCCCGGACCAGCCAGCTCCTACAATGAGCAGTTCTTC. It translates to CASSPGPASSYNEQFF. The full variable domain, with the rest looked up from reference TRBV9 and TRBJ2-1, is DSGVTQTPKHLITATGQRVTLRCSPRSGDLSVYWYQQSLDQGLQFLIQYYNGEERAKGNILERFSAQQFPDLHSELNLSSLELGDSALYFCASSPGPASSYNEQFFGPGTRLTVL.

This clonotype was found many times. This chain links TRBV19 with TRBJ1-1; D uncertain. The CDR3 is 15 amino acids. CDR1 is LNHDA and CDR2 is SQIVND in the germline V gene (reference sequence). V gave up 7 bases and J gave up 1 base, with 16 bases separating them. The CDR3 DNA is TGTGCCAGTACCCCGGAGGAGAATAGGAACACTGAAGCTTTCTTT. This codes for CASTPEENRNTEAFF.

This clonotype was counted at least ten times. The chain uses TRBV6-2 or TRBV6-3 and TRBJ2-2; TRBD2 agrees at 9 bases. The CDR3 length is 15 residues. Germline CDR1 MNHEY, CDR2 SVGEGT. The V and J ends lost 5 bases and 6 bases, in that order; junction bases with no gene match: 7. This CDR3 is CASSPIAGEAGELFF. DNA for the CDR3: TGTGCCAGCAGTCCCATAGCGGGAGAGGCCGGGGAGCTGTTTTTT.

Many counts were recorded for this clonotype. The chain is built from TRBV2 and TRBJ1-1; 8 bases line up with TRBD1. Trimming at V came to 5 bases and at J to 5 bases, leaving 1 base not matched to a gene. This CDR3 has 12 residues. CDR1 and CDR2 from the germline V gene are SNHLY and FYNNEI. CDR3 nucleotides: TGTGCCAGCAGTACAGGGGGAACTGAAGCTTTCTTT. Translated: CASSTGGTEAFF.

The sample holds a few counts of this clonotype. This CDR3 is CASSATGSGTGELFF. CDR3 in DNA: TGTGCCAGCAGCGCAACAGGGTCGGGCACCGGGGAGCTGTTTTTT. The chain carries TRBV9 and TRBJ2-2; possible D gene TRBD1, 6 bases. The CDR3 has 15 residues. Per germline, CDR1 SGDLS and CDR2 YYNGEE. Trimming took 3 bases from V and 4 from J, leaving 13 bases between them.

This clonotype was detected many times. The CDR3 DNA sequence: TGTGCCAGCAGCCCGTTAAGGGGGACGGATTTCTACGAGCAGTACTTC. Its protein product is CASSPLRGTDFYEQYF. The chain has TRBV5-6 and TRBJ2-7; a weak D match, TRBD1 (6 bases). This CDR3 spans 16 amino acids. V lost 4 bases and J lost 3, with 20 bases in between. The V gene's germline CDR1 is SGHDT and CDR2 YYEEEE. Together with reference TRBV5-6 and TRBJ2-7, the CDR3 gives the full variable domain: DAGVTQSPTHLIKTRGQQVTLRCSPKSGHDTVSWYQQALGQGPQFIFQYYEEEERQRGNFPDRFSGHQFPNYSSELNVNALLLGDSALYLCASSPLRGTDFYEQYFGPGTRLTVT.

This clonotype was counted between two and nine times. V usage is TRBV20-1 and J usage is TRBJ2-1; D gene ambiguous. V was trimmed by 6 bases and J by 4 bases, leaving 10 bases between them. The CDR3 has 12 residues. In germline, CDR1 is DFQATT, CDR2 SNEGSKA (reference sequence). The DNA for the CDR3 is TGCAGTGCCCCGACCCGGTACAATGAGCAGTTCTTC. Its translation is CSAPTRYNEQFF.

This clonotype was observed at least ten times. The chain combines TRBV11-2 with TRBJ2-1; the D gene is possibly TRBD1 (6 bases). The V and J ends lost 1 base and 12 bases respectively, with 16 bases between them. Per the germline V gene, CDR1 is SGHAT and CDR2 is FQNNGV. The CDR3 is 14 residues long. CDR3 loop: CASSLVPQGLGQFF. CDR3 sequence (DNA): TGTGCCAGCAGCTTAGTCCCACAGGGATTGGGGCAGTTCTTC.

This clonotype occurred many times. The chain joins TRBV28 to TRBJ1-5; TRBD1 matches at 8 bases. This CDR3 comprises 15 residues. Trimming cost V 5 bases and J 11 bases; bases outside gene matches: 14. Germline loops: CDR1 MDHEN, CDR2 SYDVKM. CDR3 amino acids: CASSPFFRTGKSQHF. The CDR3 bases are TGTGCCAGCAGTCCCTTTTTTCGGACAGGGAAGTCCCAGCATTTT. The variable domain in full, with the rest retrieved from reference TRBV28 and TRBJ1-5, is DVKVTQSSRYLVKRTGEKVFLECVQDMDHENMFWYRQDPGLGLRLIYFSYDVKMKEKGDIPEGYSVSREKKERFSLILESASTNQTSMYLCASSPFFRTGKSQHFGDGTRLSIL.

This clonotype was detected many times. The rearrangement links TRBV20-1 to TRBJ2-5, with no clear D. Trimming took off 3 bases at V and 1 base at J, with 9 bases between the two ends. CDR1 and CDR2 from the germline V gene are DFQATT and SNEGSKA (reference sequence). The CDR3 has 13 amino acids. This CDR3 is CSARYGSQETQYF. The CDR3 nucleotides are TGCAGTGCTAGGTACGGCAGCCAAGAGACCCAGTACTTC.